These 20 T cell receptor beta chains were all obtained from the same sample, sequenced in a study of blood T cell repertoires in COVID-19. Only in-frame clones appear in the TCRdb table, and some are missing; sequencing was by immunoSEQ multiplex PCR. Of 180,000 or so clones in the sample, approximately 80% were seen once. The sequenced sample consisted of PBMCs or T cells enriched from blood (not recorded which). All receptors derive from a man aged 55 to 70 who had been exposed to COVID-19.

This clone was detected a few times. The chain combines TRBV11-3 with TRBJ1-1; tentative D call: TRBD1 (5 bases). The CDR3 covers 16 residues. Deletions cut 5 bases from V and 1 base from J, with 17 bases between. Germline V lookup: CDR1 SGHNT, CDR2 YENEEA. CDR3 sequence (DNA): TGTGCCAGCAGCCCGAAGGCGGCAGGGTCGAACACTGAAGCTTTCTTT. Residues: CASSPKAAGSNTEAFF.

The rearrangement joins TRBV29-1 to TRBJ2-1, with D uncertain. Germline assignment: CDR1 SQVTM and CDR2 ANQGSEA. The CDR3 covers 11 residues. The germline V and J ends were trimmed by 7 bases and 6 bases, with 10 bases remaining between them. As DNA, the CDR3 is TGCAGCGGCCGAGCTAGCAATGAGCAGTTCTTC. It is translated as CSGRASNEQFF.

The genes are TRBV25-1 and TRBJ2-1; no clear D. Germline V lookup: CDR1 MGHDK, CDR2 SYGVNS. The V gene lost 3 bases and the J gene lost 3 bases, with 12 bases spanning the gap. The CDR3 has 15 amino acids. This CDR3 is CASSDSDWFYNEQFF. CDR3 DNA sequence: TGTGCCAGCAGTGATTCTGACTGGTTCTACAATGAGCAGTTCTTC.

This clone appeared a few times. DNA of the CDR3: TGTGCCAGCAGCCAAATGTCCCCTGCAGCTAATGAAAAACTGTTTTTT. This translates into CASSQMSPAANEKLFF. J is TRBJ1-4 and V is TRBV3-1 (or the pseudogene TRBV3-2); no firm D call. Germline loops: CDR1 LGHDT, CDR2 YNNKEL (reference sequence). Trimming left V 2 bases short and J 3 bases short, with 13 bases between. The CDR3 has 16 residues.

The chain links TRBV29-1 to TRBJ1-2; D is undetermined. The CDR3 covers 13 residues. Trimming cost V 4 bases and J 6 bases, with 15 bases left between them. Germline loops: CDR1 SQVTM, CDR2 ANQGSEA. The CDR3 sequence: CSVARQGGNGYTF. The CDR3 DNA follows: TGCAGCGTTGCCAGACAAGGAGGGAATGGCTACACCTTC.

The chain couples TRBV5-1 to TRBJ2-3; D possibly corresponds to TRBD2 (6 bases). V gave up 3 bases and J gave up 4 bases, with 12 bases separating them. Germline V lookup: CDR1 SGHRS, CDR2 YFSETQ. The CDR3 runs 14 residues. CDR3 protein: CASSSTRWSDTQYF. The CDR3 nucleotides read TGCGCCAGCAGCTCGACTAGGTGGTCAGATACGCAGTATTTT. Supplemented by reference TRBV5-1 and TRBJ2-3, the full variable domain reads KAGVTQTPRYLIKTRGQQVTLSCSPISGHRSVSWYQQTPGQGLQFLFEYFSETQRNKGNFPGRFSGRQFSNSRSEMNVSTLELGDSALYLCASSSTRWSDTQYFGPGTRLTVL.

This clone has just one count. The chain couples TRBV5-1 to TRBJ2-7; 14 nucleotides match TRBD2. Germline CDR1 SGHRS, CDR2 YFSETQ. The CDR3 is 15 residues long. The junction had 4 bases not matched to a gene; V was cut back by 4 bases and J by 4 bases. CDR3 loop: CASSRGTSGSYEQYF. The DNA of the CDR3 is TGCGCCAGCAGCAGGGGGACTAGCGGGAGTTACGAGCAGTACTTC.

The chain carries TRBV5-1 and TRBJ2-3; D ambiguous. The ends were cut back, 2 bases at V and 1 base at J, with 8 bases in the middle. From germline, CDR1 is SGHRS and CDR2 YFSETQ. This CDR3 comprises 14 residues. The CDR3 sequence: CASSLNTGTDTQYF. In nucleotides, the CDR3 is TGCGCCAGCAGCTTAAACACAGGCACAGATACGCAGTATTTT.

The chain employs TRBV29-1 and TRBJ2-1; the match to TRBD2 covers 8 bases. Germline assignment: CDR1 SQVTM and CDR2 ANQGSEA. This CDR3 is 12 amino acids long. Trimming took 7 bases from V and 10 from J; bases not matched to a gene: 9. CDR3 sequence (DNA): TGCAGCGGTAGCGGGACCACAGGGGAGCAGTTCTTC. Amino acids: CSGSGTTGEQFF.

The J gene is TRBJ1-5, the V gene TRBV2; 7 nucleotides line up with TRBD1. The germline CDR1 and CDR2 sequences are SNHLY and FYNNEI. The CDR3 has 15 amino acids. Trimming removed 4 bases from V and 3 bases from J; junction bases left unmatched: 6. For the CDR3, the DNA is TGTGCCAGCAGTGCTCCGGGACAGCACAATCAGCCCCAGCATTTT. Translation gives CASSAPGQHNQPQHF.

CDR3 DNA: TGTGCCAGCAGCACCAGGGTACTCACTGAAGCTTTCTTT. Translating it yields CASSTRVLTEAFF. The rearrangement uses TRBV7-6 and TRBJ1-1, with D possibly matching TRBD1 (5 bases). The germline V and J ends were trimmed by 5 bases and 4 bases, with 11 bases remaining between them. CDR1 SGHVS and CDR2 FNYEAQ come from the germline V gene. The CDR3 sequence is 13 residues long.

The chain has TRBV5-1 and TRBJ2-7; 14 nucleotides align to TRBD2. Germline values: CDR1 SGHRS, CDR2 YFSETQ. The CDR3 is 15 residues long. V lost 0 bases to trimming and J lost 6 bases; unmatched junction nucleotides: 2. The chain's CDR3 is CASSLAGTSGSEQYF. The CDR3, as DNA: TGCGCCAGCAGCTTGGCCGGGACTAGCGGGAGCGAGCAGTACTTC.

This chain links TRBV7-6 with TRBJ1-1; 7 bases map to TRBD1. Germline trimming cut 5 bases from V and 6 bases from J; bases unmatched to any gene: 12. This CDR3 contains 15 residues. Germline CDR1 reads SGHVS; CDR2 reads FNYEAQ. The CDR3 sequence: CASSHNRGYRAEAFF. The CDR3 nucleotides read TGTGCCAGCAGCCATAACAGGGGCTATCGGGCTGAAGCTTTCTTT.

The V gene is TRBV27, the J gene TRBJ2-2; 8 positions agree with TRBD2. Germline lookup yields CDR1 MNHEY and CDR2 SMNVEV (reference sequence). The J segment lost 4 bases and the V segment lost 1 base, leaving 5 bases of the junction unmatched. The CDR3 has 16 amino acids. In nucleotides, the CDR3 is TGTGCCAGCAGTTTATACGGGAGGGCCATCACCGGGGAGCTGTTTTTT. This translates into CASSLYGRAITGELFF.

This clone was detected once. The V call is TRBV2, the J call TRBJ2-7, with 11 positions matching TRBD2. The germline V gene has CDR1 SNHLY and CDR2 FYNNEI. V was clipped by 6 bases and J by 3 bases; unmatched bases: 13. The CDR3 is 17 residues long. The CDR3 coding sequence is TGTGCCAGCAGCCCCCCCCTCGCTAGCGGGAGGATCTACGAGCAGTACTTC. It translates to CASSPPLASGRIYEQYF.

The genes are TRBV25-1 and TRBJ2-1, with D unclear. CDR1 is MGHDK and CDR2 is SYGVNS in the germline V gene. Trimming shortened V by 8 bases and J by 4 bases, and 9 bases separated the two germline ends. The CDR3 covers 12 residues. DNA for the CDR3: TGTGCCAGCGAAGAGAGGTACAATGAGCAGTTCTTC. Translating it yields CASEERYNEQFF. Full variable domain (remainder filled in from reference TRBV25-1 and TRBJ2-1): EADIYQTPRYLVIGTGKKITLECSQTMGHDKMYWYQQDPGMELHLIHYSYGVNSTEKGDLSSESTVSRIRTEHFPLTLESARPSHTSQYLCASEERYNEQFFGPGTRLTVL.

CDR3 amino acids: CASSLGQGLTRGTEAFF. The CDR3 DNA reads TGCGCCAGCAGCCTAGGACAGGGGCTCACTCGGGGCACTGAAGCTTTCTTT. This chain connects TRBV4-1 to TRBJ1-1, with 9 bases lining up with TRBD1. Germline lookup yields CDR1 MGHRA and CDR2 YSYEKL. The V and J ends lost 4 bases and 4 bases, in that order; junction bases with no gene match: 13. The CDR3 is 17 amino acids.

This clone was seen only once. The V gene is TRBV19, the J gene TRBJ1-1, with D possibly matching TRBD1 (6 bases). V lost 6 bases to trimming and J lost 1 base, with 12 bases between them. This CDR3 is 14 amino acids long. Germline CDR1 and CDR2: LNHDA and SQIVND (reference sequence). CDR3 DNA sequence: TGTGCCAGTAGCCTTCGGACAGCGAACACTGAAGCTTTCTTT. Protein sequence: CASSLRTANTEAFF.

This clone was found a few times. This sequence joins TRBV27 and TRBJ1-1, with D unclear. With 6 bases removed from V and 6 bases from J, the gap between germline ends came to 14 bases. CDR1 and CDR2 (germline): MNHEY, SMNVEV (reference sequence). This CDR3 spans 13 amino acids. The CDR3 DNA reads TGTGCCAGCAGCTACAACACGCGGGCTGAAGCTTTCTTT. Its protein is CASSYNTRAEAFF.

This chain connects TRBV3-1 (or the pseudogene TRBV3-2) to TRBJ2-7; D is possibly TRBD2 (7 bases). Trimming shortened V by 2 bases and J by 1 base, and 12 bases separated the two germline ends. The germline CDR1 and CDR2 sequences are LGHDT and YNNKEL (reference sequence). The CDR3 covers 15 residues. The DNA of the CDR3 is TGTGCCAGCAGCCAACCCGGGGGGCAATCCTACGAGCAGTACTTC. This translates into CASSQPGGQSYEQYF.